Listed below are T cell receptor beta chains from one sample, sequenced in a study of blood T cells in healthy people across ages. TCRdb fed the 5' RACE reads into MiXCR, producing one record per CDR3 protein. The table records 750,000 to 950,000 distinct CDR3 sequences, roughly 24% of them present only once. The same data also went into a second study, on T cells of mothers and their children.

The sequencing input was blood. The receptors stem from a boy aged 5-17 years in good health. Both conserved end residues are part of each CDR3. A D gene is named only where the DNA matches it firmly. The size of a clone is reported for some rows only, either as once, few or many, or as a class for expanded clones.

D gene | J gene | clone size | V gene | CDR3 protein | CDR3 DNA
- | TRBJ2-7 | - | TRBV7-9 | CASSRPQPGASEYEQYF | TGTGCCAGCAGCCGACCCCAGCCAGGGGCCTCGGAGTACGAGCAGTACTTC
TRBD1 | TRBJ2-3 | - | TRBV29-1 | CSVGQGSRTDTQYF | TGCAGCGTTGGACAGGGAAGTCGCACAGATACGCAGTATTTT
- | TRBJ1-2 | few | TRBV2 | CADKGPIGGYTF | TGTGCCGACAAAGGACCCATTGGGGGCTACACCTTC
- | TRBJ1-2 | - | TRBV29-1 | CSVGLSKGYGYTF | TGCAGCGTTGGTCTTTCAAAGGGATATGGCTACACCTTC
TRBD2 | TRBJ2-1 | - | TRBV7-9 | CASRSLAGETYNEQFF | TGTGCCAGCAGATCTCTAGCGGGGGAGACCTACAATGAGCAGTTCTTC
- | TRBJ1-5 | few | TRBV7-2 | CASSLGAGYGNQPQHF | TGTGCCAGCAGCTTAGGGGCAGGGTATGGCAATCAGCCCCAGCATTTT
TRBD1 | TRBJ2-7 | - | TRBV29-1 | CSALPRDRAYEQYF | TGCAGCGCCTTACCTCGGGACAGGGCCTACGAGCAGTACTTC
- | TRBJ2-2 | - | TRBV2 | CASSEQGSTGELFF | TGTGCCAGCAGTGAACAGGGATCCACCGGGGAGCTGTTTTTT
TRBD2 | TRBJ2-5 | few | TRBV10-2 | CASSEGLAGAPYQETQYF | TGCGCCAGCAGTGAAGGACTAGCGGGGGCCCCGTACCAAGAGACCCAGTACTTC
- | TRBJ2-1 | - | TRBV7-3 | CASRAWVGGSSYNEQFF | TGTGCCAGCAGAGCCTGGGTTGGGGGTAGCTCCTACAATGAGCAGTTCTTC
TRBD1 | TRBJ2-5 | few | TRBV27 | CASRLDREKVKTQYF | TGTGCCAGCAGATTGGACAGGGAGAAGGTAAAGACCCAGTACTTC
TRBD2 | TRBJ2-3 | - | TRBV10-3 | CAISGTSDTDTQYF | TGTGCCATCAGTGGGACTAGTGACACAGATACGCAGTATTTT
- | TRBJ2-6 | few | TRBV19 | CASTRVTGANVLTF | TGTGCCAGTACCAGGGTAACTGGGGCCAACGTCCTGACTTTC
- | TRBJ2-7 | - | TRBV5-1 | CASSPWRGRSRGDEQYF | TGCGCTAGCAGCCCTTGGAGAGGCAGGTCCCGGGGAGACGAGCAGTACTTC
- | TRBJ2-3 | - | TRBV29-1 | CSVEDTTTSTDTQYF | TGCAGCGTTGAAGATACGACAACAAGCACAGATACGCAGTATTTT
- | TRBJ2-7 | - | TRBV7-9 | CASSLREGAREQYF | TGTGCCAGCAGCTTAAGAGAAGGGGCAAGGGAGCAGTACTTC
TRBD1 | TRBJ2-1 | - | TRBV10-3 | CAIKGTGVRVENEQFF | TGTGCCATCAAGGGAACAGGGGTTAGGGTAGAGAATGAGCAGTTCTTC
- | TRBJ2-1 | - | TRBV12-3/TRBV12-4 | CASSRGPQKGEQFF | TGTGCCAGCAGTAGAGGACCTCAGAAGGGTGAGCAGTTCTTC
TRBD1 | TRBJ1-4 | - | TRBV7-8 | CASSSRDSEEKLFF | TGTGCCAGCAGCAGCCGGGACAGCGAGGAAAAACTGTTTTTT
- | TRBJ2-7 | few | TRBV9 | CASSAGPNSYEQYF | TGTGCCAGCAGCGCAGGTCCGAACTCCTACGAGCAGTACTTC
TRBD1 | TRBJ2-1 | few | TRBV7-9 | CASSSPGQGASSYNEQFF | TGTGCCAGCAGCAGCCCGGGACAGGGGGCAAGCTCCTACAATGAGCAGTTCTTC
TRBD2 | TRBJ2-5 | few | TRBV20-1 | CSAPGGTSYQETQYF | TGCAGTGCCCCGGGGGGAACATCGTACCAAGAGACCCAGTACTTC
- | TRBJ1-2 | - | TRBV7-9 | CASSLVGGSDYGYTF | TGTGCCAGCAGCTTAGTGGGGGGTTCTGACTATGGCTACACCTTC
TRBD1 | TRBJ2-5 | few | TRBV10-3 | CAISDGTAETQYF | TGTGCCATCAGTGACGGGACAGCTGAGACCCAGTACTTC
- | TRBJ2-7 | once | TRBV15 | CATSRDRTYYEQYF | TGTGCCACCAGCAGAGATCGGACGTACTACGAGCAGTACTTC
TRBD1 | TRBJ2-5 | - | TRBV5-4 | CASRARDRGETQYF | TGTGCCAGCAGAGCCCGGGACAGGGGTGAGACCCAGTACTTC
TRBD2 | TRBJ2-2 | few | TRBV28 | CASSQSPGLAGVTGELFF | TGTGCCAGCAGTCAATCGCCTGGACTAGCGGGGGTCACCGGGGAGCTGTTTTTT
- | TRBJ2-5 | - | TRBV6-6 | CASSYSGSSGQETQYF | TGTGCCAGCAGTTACTCAGGGAGCTCAGGCCAAGAGACCCAGTACTTC
- | TRBJ2-5 | few | TRBV30 | CAWSASRQYQETQYF | TGTGCCTGGAGCGCCAGCCGACAGTACCAAGAGACCCAGTACTTC
TRBD1 | TRBJ1-2 | - | TRBV2 | CAPRSPGQGLHGYTF | TGTGCCCCACGCTCCCCGGGACAGGGGCTCCATGGCTACACCTTC
- | TRBJ2-5 | - | TRBV15 | CATSRSETQYF | TGTGCCACCAGCAGGTCAGAGACCCAGTACTTC
TRBD2 | TRBJ2-7 | - | TRBV11-3 | CASSSYAGGAYEQYF | TGTGCCAGCAGCTCCTACGCGGGGGGGGCCTACGAGCAGTACTTC
- | TRBJ2-6 | many | TRBV5-1 | CASSLQGSGANVLTF | TGTGCCAGCAGCTTACAGGGCTCTGGGGCCAACGTCCTGACTTTC
TRBD1 | TRBJ2-5 | few | TRBV6-6 | CASSEGQLPTQYF | TGTGCCAGCAGTGAGGGACAGCTCCCGACCCAGTACTTC
- | TRBJ2-1 | - | TRBV30 | CAWQPNYNEQFF | TGTGCCTGGCAACCCAATTACAATGAGCAGTTCTTC
TRBD2 | TRBJ2-3 | - | TRBV2 | CASSRNSGADTDTQYF | TGTGCCAGCAGCCGCAATAGCGGGGCCGACACAGATACGCAATATTTT
TRBD2 | TRBJ2-3 | once | TRBV7-3 | CASSPGRAGGTDTQYF | TGTGCCAGCAGCCCCGGGCGGGCGGGGGGCACAGATACGCAGTATTTT
- | TRBJ1-1 | - | TRBV6-2/TRBV6-3 | CASSYESSRAFF | TGTGCCAGCAGTTATGAGTCGAGTCGAGCTTTCTTT
- | TRBJ1-2 | few | TRBV27 | CASRLLDSTNYGYTF | TGTGCCAGCAGATTATTAGACAGTACTAACTATGGCTACACCTTC
TRBD1 | TRBJ2-3 | - | TRBV7-9 | CASSRGTGPTDTQYF | TGTGCCAGCAGCCGTGGGACAGGGCCCACAGATACGCAGTATTTT
- | TRBJ2-2 | - | TRBV27 | CASIERRDTGELFF | TGTGCCAGCATCGAGCGGCGGGACACCGGGGAGCTGTTTTTT